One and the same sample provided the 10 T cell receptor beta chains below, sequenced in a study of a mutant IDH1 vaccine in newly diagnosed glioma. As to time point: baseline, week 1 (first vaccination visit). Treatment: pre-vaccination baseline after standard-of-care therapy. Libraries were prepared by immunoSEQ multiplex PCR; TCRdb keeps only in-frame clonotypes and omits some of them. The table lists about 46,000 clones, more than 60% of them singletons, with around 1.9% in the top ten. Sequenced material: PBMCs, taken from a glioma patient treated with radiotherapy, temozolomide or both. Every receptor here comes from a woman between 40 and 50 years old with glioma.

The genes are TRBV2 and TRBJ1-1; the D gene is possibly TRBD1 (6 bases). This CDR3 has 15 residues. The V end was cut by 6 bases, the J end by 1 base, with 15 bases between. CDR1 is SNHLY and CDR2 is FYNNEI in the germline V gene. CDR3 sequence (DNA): TGTGCCAGCAGAGGTATTTCGGGGGCGAACACTGAAGCTTTCTTT. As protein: CASRGISGANTEAFF.

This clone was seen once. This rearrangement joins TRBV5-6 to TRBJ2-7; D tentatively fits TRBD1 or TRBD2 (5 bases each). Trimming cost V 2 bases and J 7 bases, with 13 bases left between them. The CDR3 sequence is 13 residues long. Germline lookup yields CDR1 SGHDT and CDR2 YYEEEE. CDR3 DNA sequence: TGTGCCAGCAGCTTTGGGGACCGAGGGGAGCAGTACTTC. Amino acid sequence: CASSFGDRGEQYF.

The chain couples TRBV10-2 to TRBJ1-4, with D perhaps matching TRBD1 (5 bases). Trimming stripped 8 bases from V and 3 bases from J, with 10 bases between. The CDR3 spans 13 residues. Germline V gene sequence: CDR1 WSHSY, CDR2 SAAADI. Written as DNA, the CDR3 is TGCGCCAGCCTGGGGGAGTCTAATGAAAAACTGTTTTTT. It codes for CASLGESNEKLFF.

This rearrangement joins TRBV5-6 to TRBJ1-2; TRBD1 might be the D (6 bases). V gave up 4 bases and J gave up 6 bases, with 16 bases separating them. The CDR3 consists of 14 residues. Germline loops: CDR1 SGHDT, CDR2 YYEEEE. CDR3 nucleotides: TGTGCCAGCAGCCACAAAACAGGGTGGGATGGCTACACCTTC. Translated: CASSHKTGWDGYTF.

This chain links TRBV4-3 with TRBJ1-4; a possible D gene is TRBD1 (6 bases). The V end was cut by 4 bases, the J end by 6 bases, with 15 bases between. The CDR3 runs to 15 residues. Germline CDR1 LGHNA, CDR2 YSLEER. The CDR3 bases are TGCGCCAGCAGCCCCGTGGGGGCTGGGGATGAAAAACTGTTTTTT. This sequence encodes CASSPVGAGDEKLFF.

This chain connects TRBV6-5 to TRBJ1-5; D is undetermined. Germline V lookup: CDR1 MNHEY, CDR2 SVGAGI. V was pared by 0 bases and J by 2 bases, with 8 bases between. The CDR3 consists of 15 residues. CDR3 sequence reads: CASSYSGGGNQPQHF. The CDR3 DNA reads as TGTGCCAGCAGTTACTCTGGAGGTGGCAATCAGCCCCAGCATTTT.

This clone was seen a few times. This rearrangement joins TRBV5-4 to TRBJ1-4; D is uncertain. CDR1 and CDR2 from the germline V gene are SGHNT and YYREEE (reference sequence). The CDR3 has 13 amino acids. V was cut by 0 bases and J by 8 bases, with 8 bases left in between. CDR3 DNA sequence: TGTGCCAGCAGCTTGGTCGGTGAAGAAAAACTGTTTTTT. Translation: CASSLVGEEKLFF. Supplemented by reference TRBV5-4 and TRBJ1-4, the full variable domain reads ETGVTQSPTHLIKTRGQQVTLRCSSQSGHNTVSWYQQALGQGPQFIFQYYREEENGRGNFPPRFSGLQFPNYSSELNVNALELDDSALYLCASSLVGEEKLFFGSGTQLSVL.

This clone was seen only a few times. The CDR3 nucleotides are TGTGCCAGCAGTGGGGGGAGCGGGAGTGGCTACACCTTC. The encoded protein is CASSGGSGSGYTF. The V gene is TRBV27, the J gene TRBJ1-2, with D possibly TRBD1 on 5 matching bases. V was clipped by 5 bases and J by 7 bases, with 14 bases between them. This CDR3 is built from 13 residues. The germline CDR1 and CDR2 sequences are MNHEY and SMNVEV (reference sequence).

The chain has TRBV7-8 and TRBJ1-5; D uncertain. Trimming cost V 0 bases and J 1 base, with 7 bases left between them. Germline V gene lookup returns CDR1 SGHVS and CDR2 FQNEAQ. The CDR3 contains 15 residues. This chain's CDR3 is CASSLAGLSNQPQHF. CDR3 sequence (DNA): TGTGCCAGCAGCTTAGCGGGGTTGAGCAATCAGCCCCAGCATTTT.

The CDR3 DNA reads as TGTGCCAGCAGTTTTGAGCCGTTCCTGGGGGAGCAGTACTTC. This encodes CASSFEPFLGEQYF. The chain is built from TRBV28 and TRBJ2-7; the D is unclear. The germline V gene has CDR1 MDHEN and CDR2 SYDVKM. V dropped 3 bases and J dropped 7 bases, with 16 bases sitting between them. The CDR3 consists of 14 residues.